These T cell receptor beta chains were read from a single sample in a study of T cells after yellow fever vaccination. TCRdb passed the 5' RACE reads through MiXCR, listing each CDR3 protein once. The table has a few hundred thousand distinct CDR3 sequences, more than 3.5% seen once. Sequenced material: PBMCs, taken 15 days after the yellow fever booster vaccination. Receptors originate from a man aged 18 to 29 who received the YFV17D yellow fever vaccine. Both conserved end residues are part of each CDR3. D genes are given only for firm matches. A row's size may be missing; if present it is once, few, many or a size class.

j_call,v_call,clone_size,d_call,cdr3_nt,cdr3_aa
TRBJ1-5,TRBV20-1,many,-,TGCAGTGCTCGAAAGAGCAATCAGCCCCAGCATTTT,CSARKSNQPQHF
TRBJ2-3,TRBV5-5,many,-,TGTGCCAGCAGCTTGGTGTGGCAGGGTTCATGGACAGATACGCAGTATTTT,CASSLVWQGSWTDTQYF
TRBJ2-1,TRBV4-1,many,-,TGCGCCAGCAGCCAAGATCAGACGGGGCAGTTCTTC,CASSQDQTGQFF
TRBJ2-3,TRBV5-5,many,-,TGTGCCAGCAGTTTACAGGGTAGGTCCACAGATACGCAGTATTTT,CASSLQGRSTDTQYF
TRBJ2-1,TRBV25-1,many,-,TGTGCCAGCAGTGAGGTCTGGAGCTCCTACAATGAGCAGTTCTTC,CASSEVWSSYNEQFF
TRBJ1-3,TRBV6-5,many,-,TGTGCCAGCAGTCGAGGACAGTACTCTGGAAACACCATATATTTT,CASSRGQYSGNTIYF
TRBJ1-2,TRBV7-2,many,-,TGTGCCAGCAGCTTAACGGGTCGAGGCTACACCTTC,CASSLTGRGYTF
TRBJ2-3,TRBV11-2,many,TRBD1,TGTGCCAGCAGCGAAACAAACAGGGGGATGAATACAGATACGCAGTATTTT,CASSETNRGMNTDTQYF
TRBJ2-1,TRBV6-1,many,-,TGTGCCAGCTTTGTTGGATACAATGAGCAGTTCTTC,CASFVGYNEQFF
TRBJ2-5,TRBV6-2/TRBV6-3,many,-,TGTGCCAGCAGTGCCCATACAGGGTCGAGGATCGAGACCCAGTACTTC,CASSAHTGSRIETQYF
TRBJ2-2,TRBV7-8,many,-,TGTGCCAGCAGCATAGAGACGGGGGCGAACACCGGGGAGCTGTTTTTT,CASSIETGANTGELFF
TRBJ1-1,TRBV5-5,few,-,TGTGCCAGCAGCTTACAGGTGGGCCACAGTGAAGCTTTCTTT,CASSLQVGHSEAFF
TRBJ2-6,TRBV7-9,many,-,TGTGCCAGCACCCAGGTGGGACGGATGACCGGGGCCAACGTCCTGACTTTC,CASTQVGRMTGANVLTF
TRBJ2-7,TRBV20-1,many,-,TGCAGTGCTAGAGATTTCGACGGAGGGATTCCCTACGAGCAGTACTTC,CSARDFDGGIPYEQYF
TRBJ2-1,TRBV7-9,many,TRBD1,TGTGCCAGCAGCCCCCGCGGGACAGGATACAATGAGCAGTTCTTC,CASSPRGTGYNEQFF
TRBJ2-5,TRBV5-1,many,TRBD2,TGCGCCAGCACCGCATTGACTAGCGGGGGGCTCGAGACCCAGTACTTC,CASTALTSGGLETQYF
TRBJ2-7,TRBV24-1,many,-,TGTGCCACCACCATATGGGAATACGAGCAGTACTTC,CATTIWEYEQYF
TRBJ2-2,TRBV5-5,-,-,TGTGCCAGCAGCTTACGTTTTTGGGGGCGTAACACCGGGGAGCTGTTTTTT,CASSLRFWGRNTGELFF
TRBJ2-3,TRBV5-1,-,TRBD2,TGCGCCAGCAGCCCCCCCGGAGCGGGGGGCACAGATACGCAGTATTTT,CASSPPGAGGTDTQYF
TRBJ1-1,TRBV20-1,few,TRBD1,TGCAGTGCTAGGGGGACAGGGTTTTTTACTGAAGCTTTCTTT,CSARGTGFFTEAFF
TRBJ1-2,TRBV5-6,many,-,TGTGCCAGCAGCTCGCGGGGGACCTGGGCTGGCTACACCTTC,CASSSRGTWAGYTF
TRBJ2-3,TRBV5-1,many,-,TGCGCCAGCAATAGTGGGGGAAATACAGATACGCAGTATTTT,CASNSGGNTDTQYF
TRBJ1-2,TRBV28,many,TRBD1,TGTGCCAGCAGTGACCGCGGACAGGGGGGAGGCTACACCTTC,CASSDRGQGGGYTF
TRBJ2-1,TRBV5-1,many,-,TGCGCCAGCAGACGGGTCCACAATGAGCAGTTCTTC,CASRRVHNEQFF
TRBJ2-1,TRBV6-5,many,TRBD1,TGTGCCAGCAGTTACTCGTATCCACCGGGACAGGGAAACTACAATGAGCAGTTCTTC,CASSYSYPPGQGNYNEQFF
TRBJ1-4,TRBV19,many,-,TGTGCCACCGAGGTCGTTCCTAATGAAAAACTGTTTTTT,CATEVVPNEKLFF
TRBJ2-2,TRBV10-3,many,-,TGTGCCATCAGTGAGATTTCCGGGTCGAACACCGGGGAGCTGTTTTTT,CAISEISGSNTGELFF
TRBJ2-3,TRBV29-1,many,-,TGCAGCGTTCTGACCCGTGGCACAGATACGCAGTATTTT,CSVLTRGTDTQYF
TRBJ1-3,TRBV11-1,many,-,TGTGCCAGCAGCTTATCAGGGGACGGAAACACCATATATTTT,CASSLSGDGNTIYF
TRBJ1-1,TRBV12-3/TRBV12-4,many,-,TGTGCCAGCAGTTTAAGGGTCATGAACACTGAAGCTTTCTTT,CASSLRVMNTEAFF
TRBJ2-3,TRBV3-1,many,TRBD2,TGTGCCAGCAGCACCCGGGGGGGCCGGACAGATACGCAGTATTTT,CASSTRGGRTDTQYF
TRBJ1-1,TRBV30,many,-,TGTGCCTGGAGTCAACAGGTGACGAACACTGAAGCTTTCTTT,CAWSQQVTNTEAFF
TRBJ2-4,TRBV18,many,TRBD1,TGTGCCAGCTCACCACGGGACAGGGTATTCTCCGGAGACCACGCCGAGCCCAAAAACATTCAGTACTTC,CASSPRDRVFSGDHAEPKNIQYF
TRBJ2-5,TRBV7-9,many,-,TGTGCCAGCAGCTTCGGACAGTTTGTCGGAGAGACCCAGTACTTC,CASSFGQFVGETQYF
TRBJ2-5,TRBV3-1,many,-,TGTGCCAGCAGCCCCAGGGACCTACAATGGGAGACCCAGTACTTC,CASSPRDLQWETQYF
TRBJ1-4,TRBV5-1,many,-,TGCGCCAGCAGCTTGGCCTTGGGCAGCGAAAAACTGTTTTTT,CASSLALGSEKLFF
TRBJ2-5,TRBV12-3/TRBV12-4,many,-,TGTGCCAGCAGTTACGCCTACCGGGAAACCCAGTACTTC,CASSYAYRETQYF
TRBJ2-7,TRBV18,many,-,TGTGCCAGCGAGAGTTCCGAAGGGGAGCAGTACTTC,CASESSEGEQYF
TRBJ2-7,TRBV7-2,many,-,TGTGCCAGCAGCTTTACCGATCGCTACGAGCAGTACTTC,CASSFTDRYEQYF
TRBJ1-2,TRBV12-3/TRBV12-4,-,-,TGTGCCAGCAGCCCCACATCCCGGGACAATAACTATGGCTACACCTTC,CASSPTSRDNNYGYTF
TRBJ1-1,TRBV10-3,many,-,TGTGCCATCAGCGACGCCCCGGGAGGGGACACTGAAGCTTTCTTT,CAISDAPGGDTEAFF
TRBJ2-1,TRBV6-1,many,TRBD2,TGTGCCAGCAACTCCGGGACTAGCGGCTACAATGAGCAGTTCTTC,CASNSGTSGYNEQFF
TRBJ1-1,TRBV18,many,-,TGTGCCAGCTCACCACCACGGGGAGAAGCTTTCTTT,CASSPPRGEAFF
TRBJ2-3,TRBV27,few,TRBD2,TGTGCCAGCAGTTTATTGGCTAGCGGGGACCGCACAGATACGCAGTATTTT,CASSLLASGDRTDTQYF
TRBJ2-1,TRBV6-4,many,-,TGTGCCAGCAGCCAGACAGGGGAGGGAAATGAGCAGTTCTTC,CASSQTGEGNEQFF
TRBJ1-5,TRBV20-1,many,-,TGCAGTGCTAGCCCTTCGACAGTGAATAGCAATCAGCCCCAGCATTTT,CSASPSTVNSNQPQHF
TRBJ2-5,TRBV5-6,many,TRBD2,TGTGCCAGCAGCTTGATGCGGGGGCAAGAGACCCAGTACTTC,CASSLMRGQETQYF
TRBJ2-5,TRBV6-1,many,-,TGTGCCAGCAGTGAATGGGGTTATAGCGTGGGGGCCGGGGAGACCCAGTACTTC,CASSEWGYSVGAGETQYF
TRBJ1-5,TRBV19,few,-,TGTGCCAGTAGTATTGGCCCGCGGAATCAGCCCCAGCATTTT,CASSIGPRNQPQHF
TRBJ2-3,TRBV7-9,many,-,TGTGCCAGCAGCACCTCGGGAAGAGCTAGCACAGATACGCAGTATTTT,CASSTSGRASTDTQYF
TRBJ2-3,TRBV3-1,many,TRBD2,TGTGCCAGCAGCCTGGTGGCGGGGGGACGCACAGATACGCAGTATTTT,CASSLVAGGRTDTQYF
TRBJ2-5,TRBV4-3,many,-,TGCGCCAGCAGCCAAGAAACGGGGAGTACTCAAGAGACCCAGTACTTC,CASSQETGSTQETQYF
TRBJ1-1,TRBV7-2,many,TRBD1,TGTGCCAGCAGCTCACAGGGGGCTCTAATTGAGGCTTTCTTT,CASSSQGALIEAFF
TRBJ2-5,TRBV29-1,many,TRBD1,TGCAGCGTTGAAGGGGAGATGGGACAGGGGGAAGAGACCCAGTACTTC,CSVEGEMGQGEETQYF
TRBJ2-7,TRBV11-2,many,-,TGTGCCAGCCACGGAGGAGTCTTTCCCTACGAGCAGTACTTC,CASHGGVFPYEQYF
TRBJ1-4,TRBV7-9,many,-,TGTGCCAGCAGCCTGATGGCCGGAAGCCTGGGTGAAAAACTGTTTTTT,CASSLMAGSLGEKLFF
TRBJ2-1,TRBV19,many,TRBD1,TGTGCCAGTAGTATAGGCTTCCTCCAGACAGGGGGCAATGAGCAGTTCTTC,CASSIGFLQTGGNEQFF
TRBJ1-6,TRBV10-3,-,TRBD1,TGTGCCATCAGGGGACAGGGGATGGATAATTCACCCCTCCACTTT,CAIRGQGMDNSPLHF